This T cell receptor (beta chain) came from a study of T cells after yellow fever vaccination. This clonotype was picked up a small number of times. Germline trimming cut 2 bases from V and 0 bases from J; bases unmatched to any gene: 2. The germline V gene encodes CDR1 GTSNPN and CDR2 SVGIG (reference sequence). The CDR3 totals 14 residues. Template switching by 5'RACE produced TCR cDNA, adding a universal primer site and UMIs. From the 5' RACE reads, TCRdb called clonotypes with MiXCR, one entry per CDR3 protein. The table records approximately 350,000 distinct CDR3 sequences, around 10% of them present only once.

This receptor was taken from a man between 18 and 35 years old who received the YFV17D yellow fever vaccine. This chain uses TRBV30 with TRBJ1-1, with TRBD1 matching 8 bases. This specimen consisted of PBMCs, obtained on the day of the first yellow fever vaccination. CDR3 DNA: TGTGCCTGGAGTCGACAGGGGTTGAACACTGAAGCTTTCTTT. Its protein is CAWSRQGLNTEAFF.